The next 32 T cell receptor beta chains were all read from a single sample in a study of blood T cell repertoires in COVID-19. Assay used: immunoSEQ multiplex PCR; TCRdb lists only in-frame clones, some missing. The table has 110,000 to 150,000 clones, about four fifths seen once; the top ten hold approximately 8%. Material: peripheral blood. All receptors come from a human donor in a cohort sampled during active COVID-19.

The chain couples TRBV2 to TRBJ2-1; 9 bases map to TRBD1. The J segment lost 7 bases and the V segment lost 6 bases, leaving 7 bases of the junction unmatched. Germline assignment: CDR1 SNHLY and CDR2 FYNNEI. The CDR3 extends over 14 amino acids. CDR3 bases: TGTGCCAGCAGGCATCCGGGACAGGGAAATGAGCAGTTCTTC. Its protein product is CASRHPGQGNEQFF.

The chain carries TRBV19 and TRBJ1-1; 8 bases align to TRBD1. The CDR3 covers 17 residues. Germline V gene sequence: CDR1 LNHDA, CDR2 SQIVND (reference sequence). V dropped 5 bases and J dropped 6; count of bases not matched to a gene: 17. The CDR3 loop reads CASSFSGKGQGYSEAFF. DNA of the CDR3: TGTGCCAGTAGTTTTTCAGGCAAAGGACAGGGTTATTCTGAAGCTTTCTTT.

In nucleotides, the CDR3 is TGTGCCACCGGGGGACAGATGGATGAAGCTTTCTTT. As protein: CATGGQMDEAFF. V usage is TRBV15 and J usage is TRBJ1-1, with 7 nucleotides matching TRBD1. Germline loops: CDR1 LNHNV, CDR2 YYDKDF (reference sequence). This CDR3 has 12 residues. V gave up 8 bases and J gave up 7 bases; unmatched junction bases: 7. The full variable domain, in which reference TRBV15 and TRBJ1-1 provide the parts outside the CDR3, is DAMVIQNPRYQVTQFGKPVTLSCSQTLNHNVMYWYQQKSSQAPKLLFHYYDKDFNNEADTPDNFQSRRPNTSFCFLDIRSPGLGDTAMYLCATGGQMDEAFFGQGTRLTVV.

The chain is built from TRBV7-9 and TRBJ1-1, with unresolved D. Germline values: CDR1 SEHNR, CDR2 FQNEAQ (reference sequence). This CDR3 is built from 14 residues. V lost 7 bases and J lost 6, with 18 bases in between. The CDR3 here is CASNKDWRGSEAFF. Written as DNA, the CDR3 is TGTGCCAGCAACAAAGACTGGCGAGGGTCTGAAGCTTTCTTT.

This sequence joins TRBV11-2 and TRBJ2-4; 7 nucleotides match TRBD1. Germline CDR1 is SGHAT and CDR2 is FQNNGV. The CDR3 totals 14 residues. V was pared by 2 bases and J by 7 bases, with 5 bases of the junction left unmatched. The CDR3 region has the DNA TGTGCCAGCAGCTTAAGACAGGGTAAGAACATTCAGTACTTC. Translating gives CASSLRQGKNIQYF.

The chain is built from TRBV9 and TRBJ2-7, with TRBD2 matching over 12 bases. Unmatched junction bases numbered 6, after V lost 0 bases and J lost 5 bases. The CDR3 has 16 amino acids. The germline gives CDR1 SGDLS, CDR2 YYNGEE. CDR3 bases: TGTGCCAGCAGCGTAGCCCTAGCGGGAGGGCTCCACGAGCAGTACTTC. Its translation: CASSVALAGGLHEQYF.

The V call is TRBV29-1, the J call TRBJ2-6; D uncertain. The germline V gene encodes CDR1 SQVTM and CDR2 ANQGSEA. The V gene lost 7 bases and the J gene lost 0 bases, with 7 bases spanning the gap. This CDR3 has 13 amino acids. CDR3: CSAPGSGANVLTF. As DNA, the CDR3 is TGCAGCGCCCCCGGCTCTGGGGCCAACGTCCTGACTTTC.

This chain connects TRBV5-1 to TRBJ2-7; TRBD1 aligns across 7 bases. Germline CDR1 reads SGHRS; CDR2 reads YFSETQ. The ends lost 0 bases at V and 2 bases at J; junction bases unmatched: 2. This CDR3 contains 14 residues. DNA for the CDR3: TGCGCCAGCAGCTTGGCGACAGGGCCCTACGAGCAGTACTTC. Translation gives CASSLATGPYEQYF.

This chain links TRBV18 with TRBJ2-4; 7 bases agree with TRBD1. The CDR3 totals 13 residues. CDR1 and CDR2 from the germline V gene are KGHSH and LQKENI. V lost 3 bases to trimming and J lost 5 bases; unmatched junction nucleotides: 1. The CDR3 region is CASSPGTENIQYF. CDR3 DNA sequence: TGTGCCAGCTCACCTGGGACAGAAAACATTCAGTACTTC.

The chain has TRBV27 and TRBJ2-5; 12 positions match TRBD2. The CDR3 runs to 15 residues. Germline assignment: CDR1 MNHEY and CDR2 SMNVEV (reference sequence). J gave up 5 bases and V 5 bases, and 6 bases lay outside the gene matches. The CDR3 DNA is TGTGCCAGCAGTCGGACTAGCGGGATAGGGGAGACCCAGTACTTC. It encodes CASSRTSGIGETQYF.

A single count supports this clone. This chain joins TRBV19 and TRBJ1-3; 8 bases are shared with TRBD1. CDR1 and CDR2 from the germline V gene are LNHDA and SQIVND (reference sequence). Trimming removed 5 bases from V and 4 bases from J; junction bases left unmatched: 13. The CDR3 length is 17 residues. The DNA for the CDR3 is TGTGCCAGTAGTGCTATCCTCCGACAGGGGAAAGGAAACACCATATATTTT. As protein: CASSAILRQGKGNTIYF.

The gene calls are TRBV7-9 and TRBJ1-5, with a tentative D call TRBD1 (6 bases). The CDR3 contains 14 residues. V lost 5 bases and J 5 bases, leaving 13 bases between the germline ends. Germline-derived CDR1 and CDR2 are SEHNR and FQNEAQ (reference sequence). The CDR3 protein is CASSQQGIDQPQHF. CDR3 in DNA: TGTGCCAGCAGCCAACAGGGTATCGATCAGCCCCAGCATTTT.

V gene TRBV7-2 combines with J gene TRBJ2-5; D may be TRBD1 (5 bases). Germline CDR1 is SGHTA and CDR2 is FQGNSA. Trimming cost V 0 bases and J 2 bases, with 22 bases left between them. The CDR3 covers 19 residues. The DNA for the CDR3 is TGTGCCAGCAGCTTAGCGCAAGGGTTGGGGCTATCATTTCAAGAGACCCAGTACTTC. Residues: CASSLAQGLGLSFQETQYF.

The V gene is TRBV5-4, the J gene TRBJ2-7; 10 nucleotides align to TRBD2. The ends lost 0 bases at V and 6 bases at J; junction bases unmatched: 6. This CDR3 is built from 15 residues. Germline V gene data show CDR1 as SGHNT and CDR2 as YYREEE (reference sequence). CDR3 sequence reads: CASSLVLAGVGEQYF. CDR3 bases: TGTGCCAGCAGCTTGGTGCTAGCGGGAGTCGGCGAGCAGTACTTC. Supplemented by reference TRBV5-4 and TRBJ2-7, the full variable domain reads ETGVTQSPTHLIKTRGQQVTLRCSSQSGHNTVSWYQQALGQGPQFIFQYYREEENGRGNFPPRFSGLQFPNYSSELNVNALELDDSALYLCASSLVLAGVGEQYFGPGTRLTVT.

The CDR3 loop is CASSPNTLAYEQYF. DNA of the CDR3: TGTGCCAGCAGTCCGAACACCCTCGCCTACGAGCAGTACTTC. V is TRBV6-5 and J is TRBJ2-7; D is undetermined. The CDR3 is 14 residues long. CDR1 MNHEY and CDR2 SVGAGI come from the germline V gene. V was clipped by 5 bases and J by 2 bases, with 13 bases between them.

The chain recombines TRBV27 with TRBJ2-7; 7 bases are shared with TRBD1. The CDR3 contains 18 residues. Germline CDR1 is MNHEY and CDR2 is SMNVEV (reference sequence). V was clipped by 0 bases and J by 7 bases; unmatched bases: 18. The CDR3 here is CASSLSPMRQGHFWEQYF. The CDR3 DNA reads TGTGCCAGCAGTTTATCCCCTATGAGACAGGGACATTTTTGGGAGCAGTACTTC.

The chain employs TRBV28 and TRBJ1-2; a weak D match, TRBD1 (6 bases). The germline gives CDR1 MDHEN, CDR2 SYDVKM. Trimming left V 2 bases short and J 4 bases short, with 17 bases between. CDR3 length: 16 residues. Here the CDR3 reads CASSLGSRGPIYGYTF. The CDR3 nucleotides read TGTGCCAGCAGTTTAGGGTCCAGGGGACCCATCTATGGCTACACCTTC.

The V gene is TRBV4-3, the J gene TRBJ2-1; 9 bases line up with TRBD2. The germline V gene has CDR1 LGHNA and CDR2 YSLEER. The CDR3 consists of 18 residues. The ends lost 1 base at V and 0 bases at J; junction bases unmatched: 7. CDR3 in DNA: TGCGCCAGCAGCCAAGTTCTAGCGGGACAAAGCTCCTACAATGAGCAGTTCTTC. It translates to CASSQVLAGQSSYNEQFF.

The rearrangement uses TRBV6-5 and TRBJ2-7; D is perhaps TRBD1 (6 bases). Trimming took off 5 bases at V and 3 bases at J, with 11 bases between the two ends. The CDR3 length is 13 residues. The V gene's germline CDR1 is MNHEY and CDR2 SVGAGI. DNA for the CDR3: TGTGCCAGCAGTCACCGGGACAACTACGAGCAGTACTTC. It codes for CASSHRDNYEQYF.

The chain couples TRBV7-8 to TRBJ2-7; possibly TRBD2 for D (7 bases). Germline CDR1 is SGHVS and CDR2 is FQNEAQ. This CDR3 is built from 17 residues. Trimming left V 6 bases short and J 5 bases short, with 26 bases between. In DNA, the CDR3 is TGTGCCAGCAGGGGCGCGGGGGCGACGTTGTATGCTGACGAGCAGTACTTC. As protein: CASRGAGATLYADEQYF.

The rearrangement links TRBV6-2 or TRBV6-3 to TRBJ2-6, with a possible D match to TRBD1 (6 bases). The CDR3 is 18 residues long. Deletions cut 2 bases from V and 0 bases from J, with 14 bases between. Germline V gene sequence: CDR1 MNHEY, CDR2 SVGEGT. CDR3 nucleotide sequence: TGTGCCAGCAGTTACGGGGGCCATTCCGGCTCTGGGGCCAACGTCCTGACTTTC. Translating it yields CASSYGGHSGSGANVLTF.

The CDR3 DNA is TGTGCCAGCAGCTTACCAGGGCTGGTCTACGAGCAGTACTTC. This translates into CASSLPGLVYEQYF. V usage is TRBV28 and J usage is TRBJ2-7, with a possible D match to TRBD1 (5 bases). CDR1 MDHEN and CDR2 SYDVKM come from the germline V gene. V was trimmed by 6 bases and J by 3 bases, leaving 15 bases between them. This CDR3 is 14 amino acids long.

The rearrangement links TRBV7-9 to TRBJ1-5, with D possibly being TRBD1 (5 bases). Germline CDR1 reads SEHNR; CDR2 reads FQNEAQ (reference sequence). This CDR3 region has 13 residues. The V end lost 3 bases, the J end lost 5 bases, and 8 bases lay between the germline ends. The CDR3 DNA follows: TGTGCCAGCAGCTTGGACACTCATCAGCCCCAGCATTTT. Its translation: CASSLDTHQPQHF.

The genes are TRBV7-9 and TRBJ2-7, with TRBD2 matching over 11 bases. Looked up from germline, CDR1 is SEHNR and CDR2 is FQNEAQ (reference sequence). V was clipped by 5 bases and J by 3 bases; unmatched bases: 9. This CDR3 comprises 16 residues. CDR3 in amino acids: CASSLLLAGGGYEQYF. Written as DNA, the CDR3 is TGTGCCAGCAGCCTCCTTCTAGCGGGAGGTGGCTACGAGCAGTACTTC.

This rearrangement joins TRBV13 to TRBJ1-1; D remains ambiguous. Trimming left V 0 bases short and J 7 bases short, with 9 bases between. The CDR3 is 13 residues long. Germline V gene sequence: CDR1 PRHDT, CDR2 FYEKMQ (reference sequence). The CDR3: CASSLGPSYEAFF. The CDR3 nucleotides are TGTGCCAGCAGCTTAGGCCCCTCCTATGAAGCTTTCTTT.

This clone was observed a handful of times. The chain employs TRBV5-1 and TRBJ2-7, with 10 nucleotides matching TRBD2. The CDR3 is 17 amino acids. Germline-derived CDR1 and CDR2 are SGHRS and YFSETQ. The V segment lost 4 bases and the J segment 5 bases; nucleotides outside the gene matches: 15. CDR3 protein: CASSLGLAATSIDEQYF. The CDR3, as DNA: TGCGCCAGCAGCCTAGGACTAGCGGCAACGTCTATCGACGAGCAGTACTTC.

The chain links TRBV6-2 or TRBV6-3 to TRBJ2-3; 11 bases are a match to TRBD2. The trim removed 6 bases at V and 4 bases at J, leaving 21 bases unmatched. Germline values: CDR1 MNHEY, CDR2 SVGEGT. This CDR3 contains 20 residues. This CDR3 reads CASSARASGRNTGTSDTQYF. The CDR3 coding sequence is TGTGCCAGCAGCGCTCGGGCTAGCGGGAGGAACACAGGAACCTCAGATACGCAGTATTTT.

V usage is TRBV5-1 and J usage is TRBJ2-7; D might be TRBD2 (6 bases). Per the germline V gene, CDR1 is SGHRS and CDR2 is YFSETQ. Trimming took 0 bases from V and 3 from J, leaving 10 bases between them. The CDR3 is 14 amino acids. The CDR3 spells CASSLGLVLYEQYF. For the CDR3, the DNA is TGCGCCAGCAGCTTGGGACTAGTACTCTACGAGCAGTACTTC.

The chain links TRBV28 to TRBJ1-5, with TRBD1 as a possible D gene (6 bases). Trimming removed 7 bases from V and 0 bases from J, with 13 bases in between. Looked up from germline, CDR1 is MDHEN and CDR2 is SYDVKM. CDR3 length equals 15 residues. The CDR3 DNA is TGTGCCAGCAATAGGGGGGGATATAGCAATCAGCCCCAGCATTTT. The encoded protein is CASNRGGYSNQPQHF.

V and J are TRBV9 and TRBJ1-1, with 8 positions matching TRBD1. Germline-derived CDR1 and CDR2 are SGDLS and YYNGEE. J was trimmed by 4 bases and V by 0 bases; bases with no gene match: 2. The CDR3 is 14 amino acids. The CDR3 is CASSVVGQGTEAFF. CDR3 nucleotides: TGTGCCAGCAGCGTAGTAGGACAGGGCACTGAAGCTTTCTTT.

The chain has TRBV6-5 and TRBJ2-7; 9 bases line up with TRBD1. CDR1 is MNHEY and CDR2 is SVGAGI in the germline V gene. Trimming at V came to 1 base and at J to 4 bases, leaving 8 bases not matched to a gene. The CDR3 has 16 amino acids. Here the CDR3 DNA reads TGTGCCAGCAGTTACTATCGGACAGGGGAGTGGTACGAGCAGTACTTC. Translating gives CASSYYRTGEWYEQYF.

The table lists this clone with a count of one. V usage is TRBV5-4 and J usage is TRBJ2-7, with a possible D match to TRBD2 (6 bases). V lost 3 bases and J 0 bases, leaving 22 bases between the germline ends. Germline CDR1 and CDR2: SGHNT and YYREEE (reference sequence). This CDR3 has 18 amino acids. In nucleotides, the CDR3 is TGTGCCAGCAGCTCCTCTTGGGCTAGGAGGGGAAGCTCCTACGAGCAGTACTTC. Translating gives CASSSSWARRGSSYEQYF.